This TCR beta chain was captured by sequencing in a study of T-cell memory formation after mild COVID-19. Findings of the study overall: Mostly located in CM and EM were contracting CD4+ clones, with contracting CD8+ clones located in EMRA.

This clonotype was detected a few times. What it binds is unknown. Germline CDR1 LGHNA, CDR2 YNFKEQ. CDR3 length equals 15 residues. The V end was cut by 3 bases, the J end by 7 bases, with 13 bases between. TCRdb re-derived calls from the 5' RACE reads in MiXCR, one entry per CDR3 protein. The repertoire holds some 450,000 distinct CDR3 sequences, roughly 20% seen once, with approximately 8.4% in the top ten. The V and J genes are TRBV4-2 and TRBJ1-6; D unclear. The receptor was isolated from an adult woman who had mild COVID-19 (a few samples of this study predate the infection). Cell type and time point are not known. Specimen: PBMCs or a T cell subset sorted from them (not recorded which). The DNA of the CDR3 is TGTGCCAGCAGCCACACCTTGGGAGAGAATTCACCCCTCCACTTT. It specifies CASSHTLGENSPLHF.